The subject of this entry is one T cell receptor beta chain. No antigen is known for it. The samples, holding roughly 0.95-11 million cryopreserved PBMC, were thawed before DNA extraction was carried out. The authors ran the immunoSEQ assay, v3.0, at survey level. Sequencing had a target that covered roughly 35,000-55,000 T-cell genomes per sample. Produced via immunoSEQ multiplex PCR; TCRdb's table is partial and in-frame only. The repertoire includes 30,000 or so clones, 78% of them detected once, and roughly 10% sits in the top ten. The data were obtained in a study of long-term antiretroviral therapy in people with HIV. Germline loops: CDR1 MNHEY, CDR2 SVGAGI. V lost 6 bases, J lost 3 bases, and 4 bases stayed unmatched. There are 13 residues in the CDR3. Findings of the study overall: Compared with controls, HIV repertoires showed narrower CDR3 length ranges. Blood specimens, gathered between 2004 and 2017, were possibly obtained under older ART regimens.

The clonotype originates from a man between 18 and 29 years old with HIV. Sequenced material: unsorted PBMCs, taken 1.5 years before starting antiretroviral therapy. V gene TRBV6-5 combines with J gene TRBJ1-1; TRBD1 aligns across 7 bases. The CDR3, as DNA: TGTGCCAGCAGCCTTGGACAGGACACTGAAGCTTTCTTT. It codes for CASSLGQDTEAFF.